The 8 T cell receptor beta chains below all came from one sample that was sequenced in a study of cytomegalovirus exposure and HLA in healthy donors. In the PCR, 60 Vbeta and 13 Jbeta primers were used. Measured with immunoSEQ multiplex PCR; TCRdb has only the in-frame clones, and not every one. The sample records more than 85,000 clones, approximately 76% being singletons. The sequencing input was PBMCs. The source is a man in his forties in good health and CMV-seronegative.

This chain links TRBV5-1 with TRBJ2-3; 10 bases fit TRBD2. The germline V gene has CDR1 SGHRS and CDR2 YFSETQ. With 4 bases clipped from V and 2 bases from J, the junction kept 16 bases outside the gene matches. CDR3 size: 19 residues. CDR3 bases: TGCGCCAGCAGCCCTGTGGGGGTTGGACTAGCGGAGGCCACAGATACGCAGTATTTT. Encoded protein: CASSPVGVGLAEATDTQYF. Full variable domain (rest looked up from reference TRBV5-1 and TRBJ2-3): KAGVTQTPRYLIKTRGQQVTLSCSPISGHRSVSWYQQTPGQGLQFLFEYFSETQRNKGNFPGRFSGRQFSNSRSEMNVSTLELGDSALYLCASSPVGVGLAEATDTQYFGPGTRLTVL.

V and J are TRBV7-2 and TRBJ2-5, with D perhaps TRBD2 (6 bases). The germline gives CDR1 SGHTA, CDR2 FQGNSA. Trimming shortened V by 5 bases and J by 5 bases, and 15 bases separated the two germline ends. The CDR3 spans 14 residues. The CDR3 DNA is TGTGCCAGCAGCAACACGGGAGCCGGGGAGACCCAGTACTTC. Translated, it gives CASSNTGAGETQYF.

J is TRBJ1-5 and V is TRBV7-9; possibly TRBD1 for D (5 bases). Germline V lookup: CDR1 SEHNR, CDR2 FQNEAQ (reference sequence). V shed 4 bases and J shed 3 bases, with 13 bases lying between them. The CDR3 extends over 15 amino acids. The CDR3 loop reads CASSYSAGSNQPQHF. CDR3 nucleotide sequence: TGTGCCAGCAGCTACTCGGCAGGGTCCAATCAGCCCCAGCATTTT.

The chain carries TRBV27 and TRBJ1-1; D may be TRBD1 (5 bases). Germline CDR1 reads MNHEY; CDR2 reads SMNVEV (reference sequence). The CDR3 spans 16 residues. Trimming removed 0 bases at V and 5 bases at J, with 16 bases between. CDR3 sequence (DNA): TGTGCCAGCAGTTTATCGTGGATCAAGGGGTGGACTGAAGCTTTCTTT. As protein: CASSLSWIKGWTEAFF.

The chain carries TRBV4-1 and TRBJ1-4; a weak D match, TRBD1 (5 bases). Trimming took off 1 base at V and 4 bases at J, with 22 bases between the two ends. CDR1 MGHRA and CDR2 YSYEKL come from the germline V gene. The CDR3 is 19 amino acids. The CDR3 loop is CASSQALSSSGGGNEKLFF. The DNA for the CDR3 is TGCGCCAGCAGCCAAGCTCTCTCCAGTTCCGGGGGGGGTAATGAAAAACTGTTTTTT.

In its sample, this clone was seen once. J is TRBJ2-3 and V is TRBV23-1, with 11 bases identical to TRBD2. TRBV23-1 is marked as an open reading frame, function uncertain. The CDR3 runs 16 residues. The V gene end was trimmed by 7 bases and the J gene end by 0 bases; junction bases not matched to a gene: 6. The CDR3 DNA is TGCGCCAGCAATGAACGACTAGCGGGGAGCACAGATACGCAGTATTTT. Translation: CASNERLAGSTDTQYF.

This clone was recorded only once. The CDR3 loop is CASSVYGGAFSTGELFF. CDR3 coding DNA: TGTGCCAGCAGCGTATACGGGGGGGCGTTTAGCACCGGGGAGCTGTTTTTT. This chain joins TRBV9 and TRBJ2-2; 8 nucleotides line up with TRBD2. This CDR3 contains 17 residues. Per germline, CDR1 SGDLS and CDR2 YYNGEE. V gave up 1 base and J gave up 4 bases; unmatched junction bases: 9.

This clone has only a few counts. V gene TRBV14 combines with J gene TRBJ1-6; TRBD1 matches 9 bases. Trimming took 1 base from V and 11 from J; bases not matched to a gene: 9. CDR3 length equals 16 residues. Germline values: CDR1 SGHDN, CDR2 FVKESK. The CDR3 sequence: CASSQARQGGYTPLHF. CDR3 bases: TGTGCCAGCAGCCAAGCTAGACAGGGGGGTTACACACCCCTCCACTTT.